This TCR beta chain originates from a study of OX40 agonist ivuxolimab in advanced cancers. Findings and caveats of the study: A proportion of nonresponders additionally exhibited low normalized T-cell clonal expansion. Compared with CD4+, CD8+ T cells on average had more expanded clones.

Germline V lookup: CDR1 KGHSH, CDR2 LQKENI. The CDR3 contains 14 residues. With 7 bases clipped from V and 4 bases from J, the junction kept 4 bases outside the gene matches. Repertoires were generated with immunoSEQ multiplex PCR, while TCRdb's copy carries only in-frame clones and drops some. The sample has about 50,000 clones, 80% to 90% seen once. This clone was picked up a small number of times. Its specificity is unknown. This receptor was identified in an adult with an advanced solid tumor such as melanoma, head and neck, liver or kidney cancer. This sequence joins TRBV18 and TRBJ2-2, with TRBD2 matching 9 bases. The source was CD4+ or CD8+ T cells sorted from blood, collected in a trial of the OX40 agonist ivuxolimab. CDR3 amino acids: CASLAGARTGELFF. The CDR3 coding sequence is TGTGCCAGCTTAGCGGGAGCACGCACCGGGGAGCTGTTTTTT.